These T cell receptor beta chains were read from a single sample in a study of radiation and T cells in renal cell carcinoma. TCRdb keeps only in-frame clones here, not all; method: immunoSEQ multiplex PCR. The sample shows some 100,000 clones, 65% to 90% of them seen only once. This material consisted of blood, taken from a patient whose treatment included radiotherapy and nephrectomy. These receptors originate from a man between 60 and 70 years old with renal cell carcinoma. Both conserved end residues are part of each CDR3. The order of the fields is CDR3 length, V gene, D gene, clone size, J gene, CDR3 protein, CDR3 DNA. D genes are given only for firm matches. Some rows mark clone size as missing; the rest say once, few, many or name a class of expanded clone.

len: 15
v_gene: TRBV29-1
d_gene: -
abundance: -
j_gene: TRBJ2-5
CDR3aa: CSVEDRARAQETQYF
CDR3nt: TGCAGCGTTGAAGATCGGGCCAGGGCACAAGAGACCCAGTACTTC

len: 13
v_gene: TRBV9
d_gene: TRBD2
abundance: medium-sized
j_gene: TRBJ2-3
CDR3aa: CASSGGRTDTQYF
CDR3nt: TGTGCCAGCAGCGGCGGGAGAACAGATACGCAGTATTTT

len: 16
v_gene: TRBV7-3
d_gene: -
abundance: -
j_gene: TRBJ2-1
CDR3aa: CASSPRGRQGRGEQFF
CDR3nt: TGTGCCAGCAGCCCCCGAGGCCGCCAGGGGCGGGGTGAGCAGTTCTTC

len: 14
v_gene: TRBV7-9
d_gene: -
abundance: -
j_gene: TRBJ2-3
CDR3aa: CASSLNRRPDTQYF
CDR3nt: TGTGCCAGCAGCTTGAACAGACGCCCAGATACGCAGTATTTT

len: 15
v_gene: TRBV4-3
d_gene: TRBD1
abundance: -
j_gene: TRBJ2-7
CDR3aa: CASHRDRGLSYEQYF
CDR3nt: TGCGCCAGTCACAGGGACAGGGGTCTCTCCTACGAGCAGTACTTC

len: 14
v_gene: TRBV10-3
d_gene: -
abundance: -
j_gene: TRBJ2-5
CDR3aa: CAISQDRNQETQYF
CDR3nt: TGTGCCATCAGTCAGGACAGAAACCAAGAGACCCAGTACTTC

len: 14
v_gene: TRBV5-1
d_gene: -
abundance: -
j_gene: TRBJ2-3
CDR3aa: CASSPRGRADTQYF
CDR3nt: TGCGCCAGCAGCCCGAGGGGTCGCGCAGATACGCAGTATTTT

len: 14
v_gene: TRBV28
d_gene: -
abundance: -
j_gene: TRBJ1-2
CDR3aa: CASRLDYRDYGYTF
CDR3nt: TGTGCCAGCAGACTCGATTACAGGGACTATGGCTACACCTTC

len: 18
v_gene: TRBV11-2
d_gene: TRBD2
abundance: -
j_gene: TRBJ2-1
CDR3aa: CASSSHGGGELGYNEQFF
CDR3nt: TGTGCCAGCAGCTCCCACGGCGGGGGGGAGCTAGGGTACAATGAGCAGTTCTTC

len: 15
v_gene: TRBV5-1
d_gene: TRBD2
abundance: -
j_gene: TRBJ2-1
CDR3aa: CASSLVLSGRSEQFF
CDR3nt: TGCGCCAGCAGCTTGGTGCTTAGCGGGCGAAGTGAGCAGTTCTTC

len: 16
v_gene: TRBV28
d_gene: TRBD1
abundance: -
j_gene: TRBJ1-4
CDR3aa: CASSLSWTGGNEKLFF
CDR3nt: TGTGCCAGCAGTTTGTCCTGGACAGGGGGCAATGAAAAACTGTTTTTT

len: 13
v_gene: TRBV28
d_gene: -
abundance: -
j_gene: TRBJ2-2
CDR3aa: CASSLSGTGELFF
CDR3nt: TGTGCCAGCAGTTTATCGGGCACCGGGGAGCTGTTTTTT

len: 15
v_gene: TRBV4-2
d_gene: -
abundance: few
j_gene: TRBJ1-2
CDR3aa: CASSQDPQGNYGYTF
CDR3nt: TGTGCCAGCAGCCAAGATCCCCAGGGAAACTATGGCTACACCTTC

len: 14
v_gene: TRBV7-2
d_gene: -
abundance: few
j_gene: TRBJ2-6
CDR3aa: CASGRAAEANVLTF
CDR3nt: TGTGCCAGCGGACGGGCGGCTGAGGCCAACGTCCTGACTTTC

len: 16
v_gene: TRBV28
d_gene: TRBD1
abundance: -
j_gene: TRBJ2-2
CDR3aa: CASSLWQDRDTGELFF
CDR3nt: TGTGCCAGCAGTTTATGGCAGGACAGGGACACCGGGGAGCTGTTTTTT

len: 13
v_gene: TRBV30
d_gene: -
abundance: -
j_gene: TRBJ1-2
CDR3aa: CAWSRRGLYGYTF
CDR3nt: TGTGCCTGGAGTCGCAGGGGCCTCTATGGCTACACCTTC

len: 15
v_gene: TRBV2
d_gene: -
abundance: -
j_gene: TRBJ1-4
CDR3aa: CASSEGGDGNEKLFF
CDR3nt: TGTGCCAGCAGTGAAGGTGGCGATGGTAATGAAAAACTGTTTTTT

len: 14
v_gene: TRBV6-5
d_gene: -
abundance: -
j_gene: TRBJ2-5
CDR3aa: CASSYSGVGETQYF
CDR3nt: TGTGCCAGCAGTTACTCGGGGGTAGGGGAGACCCAGTACTTC

len: 13
v_gene: TRBV2
d_gene: -
abundance: -
j_gene: TRBJ2-7
CDR3aa: CASLRDMGYEQYF
CDR3nt: TGTGCCAGCCTCCGGGACATGGGGTACGAGCAGTACTTC

len: 12
v_gene: TRBV5-4
d_gene: -
abundance: -
j_gene: TRBJ1-2
CDR3aa: CASRGLNYGYTF
CDR3nt: TGTGCCAGCAGGGGGCTTAACTATGGCTACACCTTC

len: 13
v_gene: TRBV27
d_gene: TRBD1
abundance: few
j_gene: TRBJ1-2
CDR3aa: CASAGTGGRGYTF
CDR3nt: TGTGCCAGCGCCGGGACAGGGGGCCGGGGCTACACCTTC

len: 13
v_gene: TRBV13
d_gene: -
abundance: -
j_gene: TRBJ2-7
CDR3aa: CASSPGTLDEQYF
CDR3nt: TGTGCCAGCAGCCCCGGGACCCTGGACGAGCAGTACTTC

len: 15
v_gene: TRBV2
d_gene: -
abundance: -
j_gene: TRBJ2-7
CDR3aa: CASQRGRLASYEQYF
CDR3nt: TGTGCCAGCCAAAGGGGGAGGTTGGCTTCCTACGAGCAGTACTTC

len: 13
v_gene: TRBV15
d_gene: -
abundance: -
j_gene: TRBJ1-5
CDR3aa: CATRGLLNQPQHF
CDR3nt: TGTGCCACCAGGGGACTGCTCAATCAGCCCCAGCATTTT

len: 16
v_gene: TRBV28
d_gene: -
abundance: once
j_gene: TRBJ2-7
CDR3aa: CASSLLAGSLSYEQYF
CDR3nt: TGTGCCAGCAGCCTTCTAGCCGGATCCCTCTCCTACGAGCAGTACTTC

len: 15
v_gene: TRBV5-1
d_gene: TRBD1
abundance: once
j_gene: TRBJ2-2
CDR3aa: CASSFGQGSGGELFF
CDR3nt: TGCGCCAGCAGCTTTGGACAGGGTAGTGGCGGGGAGCTGTTTTTT

len: 11
v_gene: TRBV6-1
d_gene: -
abundance: many
j_gene: TRBJ1-1
CDR3aa: CASKGGAEAFF
CDR3nt: TGTGCCAGCAAGGGAGGAGCTGAAGCTTTCTTT

len: 12
v_gene: TRBV14
d_gene: -
abundance: -
j_gene: TRBJ1-4
CDR3aa: CASNAWGEKLFF
CDR3nt: TGTGCCAGCAACGCATGGGGTGAAAAACTGTTTTTT

len: 14
v_gene: TRBV7-8
d_gene: -
abundance: many
j_gene: TRBJ2-7
CDR3aa: CASSTRTGTYEQYF
CDR3nt: TGTGCCAGCAGCACCCGGACGGGTACCTACGAGCAGTACTTC

len: 16
v_gene: TRBV5-5
d_gene: -
abundance: -
j_gene: TRBJ1-2
CDR3aa: CASSSTGGPSNYGYTF
CDR3nt: TGTGCCAGCAGCTCGACAGGCGGACCGTCTAACTATGGCTACACCTTC

len: 11
v_gene: TRBV28
d_gene: -
abundance: -
j_gene: TRBJ1-4
CDR3aa: CASSFDEKLFF
CDR3nt: TGTGCCAGCAGTTTTGATGAAAAACTGTTTTTT

len: 13
v_gene: TRBV7-7
d_gene: TRBD1
abundance: -
j_gene: TRBJ2-3
CDR3aa: CASSYDRVDTQYF
CDR3nt: TGTGCCAGCAGCTATGACAGGGTCGATACGCAGTATTTT

len: 11
v_gene: TRBV6-1
d_gene: -
abundance: few
j_gene: TRBJ1-2
CDR3aa: CASSEVGGYTF
CDR3nt: TGTGCCAGCAGTGAAGTGGGGGGCTACACCTTC

len: 16
v_gene: TRBV18
d_gene: TRBD2
abundance: -
j_gene: TRBJ2-7
CDR3aa: CASSPAKAGGPAEQYF
CDR3nt: TGTGCCAGCTCACCAGCGAAGGCGGGAGGGCCAGCCGAGCAGTACTTC

len: 15
v_gene: TRBV28
d_gene: -
abundance: -
j_gene: TRBJ2-7
CDR3aa: CASSPLQGRGGEQYF
CDR3nt: TGTGCCAGCAGTCCCCTCCAGGGGCGCGGGGGCGAGCAGTACTTC

len: 14
v_gene: TRBV15
d_gene: -
abundance: -
j_gene: TRBJ1-5
CDR3aa: CATSSLISNQPQHF
CDR3nt: TGTGCCACCAGCAGCCTCATAAGCAATCAGCCCCAGCATTTT

len: 14
v_gene: TRBV7-9
d_gene: TRBD2
abundance: -
j_gene: TRBJ2-1
CDR3aa: CASSPGLAVNEQFF
CDR3nt: TGTGCCAGCAGTCCGGGACTAGCGGTCAATGAGCAGTTCTTC

len: 20
v_gene: TRBV7-7
d_gene: TRBD2
abundance: few
j_gene: TRBJ2-2
CDR3aa: CASSLAYGLAGIGGTGELFF
CDR3nt: TGTGCCAGCAGCTTAGCCTACGGACTAGCGGGAATTGGGGGCACCGGGGAGCTGTTTTTT

len: 13
v_gene: TRBV29-1
d_gene: -
abundance: -
j_gene: TRBJ2-2
CDR3aa: CSVRGLGAGELFF
CDR3nt: TGCAGCGTTCGGGGTTTGGGCGCCGGGGAGCTGTTTTTT

len: 12
v_gene: TRBV7-9
d_gene: -
abundance: -
j_gene: TRBJ1-1
CDR3aa: CASRTIGTEAFF
CDR3nt: TGTGCCAGCAGGACGATTGGGACTGAAGCTTTCTTT